The 31 T cell receptor beta chains given below trace back to one sample, sequenced in a study of T-cell reconstitution after alpha-beta-depleted transplantation in children. The TCRbeta library incorporated unique molecular identifiers. From the PCR reads, TCRdb called clonotypes with MiXCR, one entry per CDR3 protein. The table includes hundreds of thousands of distinct CDR3 sequences, about 10% detected once. This material consisted of PBMCs from the stem cell graft donor, taken from the stem cell graft. These receptors were obtained from a human donor who donated a stem cell graft to a child with acute myeloid leukemia.

This clonotype occurred a few times. V usage is TRBV6-2 or TRBV6-3 and J usage is TRBJ2-7; TRBD2 aligns across 9 bases. Trimming took 0 bases from V and 0 from J; bases not matched to a gene: 3. In germline, CDR1 is MNHEY, CDR2 SVGEGT. The CDR3 runs 16 residues. In DNA, the CDR3 is TGTGCCAGCAGTTACTCGGTGACTAGCGGCTCCTACGAGCAGTACTTC. It specifies CASSYSVTSGSYEQYF.

The rearrangement joins TRBV6-1 to TRBJ2-2; no definite D call. The germline V gene encodes CDR1 MNHNS and CDR2 SASEGT. The CDR3 consists of 14 residues. The germline V and J ends were trimmed by 6 bases and 3 bases, with 11 bases remaining between them. The CDR3 DNA sequence: TGTGCCAGCAGCCACCACCGAGACACCGGGGAGCTGTTTTTT. This codes for CASSHHRDTGELFF.

This clonotype was seen only a few times. The genes are TRBV21-1 and TRBJ2-4; the DNA was not compared with TRBD1, the D call given in the table. TRBV21-1 is shown as a pseudogene. The CDR3 spans 15 residues. The chain's CDR3 is CASSKVTGPKNIQYF. In DNA form, the CDR3 reads TGTGCCAGCAGCAAAGTGACAGGGCCGAAAAACATTCAGTACTTC.

Ten or more counts support this clonotype. This rearrangement joins TRBV4-2 to TRBJ2-3, with D unclear. This CDR3 comprises 14 residues. The ends were cut back, 0 bases at V and 5 bases at J, with 9 bases in the middle. Germline assignment: CDR1 LGHNA and CDR2 YNFKEQ. The CDR3 protein is CASSQDPLGDTQYF. The CDR3 nucleotides read TGTGCCAGCAGCCAAGATCCTTTGGGAGATACGCAGTATTTT.

This rearrangement joins TRBV16 to TRBJ1-2; no clear D. Trimming shortened V by 7 bases and J by 1 base, and 19 bases separated the two germline ends. Germline assignment: CDR1 KGHSY and CDR2 FQNENV. This CDR3 contains 16 residues. The CDR3 loop reads CASTRQINDLNYGYTF. The CDR3 DNA reads as TGTGCCAGCACCAGGCAGATAAACGACCTTAACTATGGCTACACCTTC.

In its sample, this clonotype was seen many times. The V and J genes are TRBV6-4 and TRBJ2-1; 13 bases are shared with TRBD2. V trimming: 7 bases; J trimming: 2 bases; junction bases outside the gene matches: 8. Germline V gene data show CDR1 as MRHNA and CDR2 as SNTAGT. This CDR3 spans 17 amino acids. This CDR3 reads CASTVGLAGVPYNEQFF. CDR3 nucleotide sequence: TGTGCCAGCACCGTAGGACTAGCGGGAGTCCCCTACAATGAGCAGTTCTTC.

The sample holds many counts of this clonotype. The chain uses TRBV6-5 and TRBJ2-1; 10 bases are shared with TRBD2. V lost 2 bases to trimming and J lost 7 bases; unmatched junction nucleotides: 8. This CDR3 has 16 residues. Germline CDR1 MNHEY, CDR2 SVGAGI. The CDR3 DNA reads as TGTGCCAGCAGTTACGGGCAGCGGGAGGGAAGGAATGAGCAGTTCTTC. It yields the protein CASSYGQREGRNEQFF.

The chain couples TRBV30 to TRBJ2-7, with D possibly matching TRBD2 (5 bases). Trimming took off 6 bases at V and 0 bases at J, with 12 bases between the two ends. The CDR3 sequence is 13 residues long. The germline CDR1 and CDR2 sequences are GTSNPN and SVGIG (reference sequence). The DNA for the CDR3 is TGTGCCTGCACCGGACTGGCCTCCTACGAGCAGTACTTC. Amino acid sequence: CACTGLASYEQYF.

V gene TRBV25-1 combines with J gene TRBJ2-7; D gene unclear. Per the germline V gene, CDR1 is MGHDK and CDR2 is SYGVNS. The CDR3 sequence is 12 residues long. The V end was cut by 7 bases, the J end by 2 bases, with 9 bases between. The CDR3 loop is CASTDLAYEQYF. The CDR3 nucleotides are TGTGCCAGCACCGATTTGGCCTACGAGCAGTACTTC.

On this clonotype: Compared with germline, one end of the junction differs, possibly owing to a read error. The chain combines TRBV7-7 with TRBJ2-1; 9 bases match TRBD2. The germline V gene encodes CDR1 SSHAT and CDR2 FNYEAQ (reference sequence). The CDR3 has 14 amino acids. This chain's CDR3 is CASSLDTSGNEQFF. The CDR3 bases are TGTGCTAGCAGCTTGGACACTAGCGGGAATGAGCAGTTCTTC.

This clonotype was observed a handful of times. This chain links TRBV12-3 or TRBV12-4 with TRBJ1-1; no definite D call. The CDR3 covers 12 residues. V was shortened by 3 bases and J by 11 bases, with 13 bases between the two germline ends. CDR3: CASSFSIGTAFF. The CDR3 bases are TGTGCCAGCAGTTTTAGTATAGGTACGGCTTTCTTT.

This clonotype was detected a few times. The chain's CDR3 is CASSFGGPGTGELFF. CDR3 sequence (DNA): TGTGCCAGCAGCTTTGGGGGGCCGGGCACCGGGGAGCTGTTTTTT. The chain employs TRBV7-9 and TRBJ2-2; D is possibly TRBD1 or TRBD2 (6 bases each). V gave up 3 bases and J gave up 4 bases, with 12 bases separating them. Germline V gene sequence: CDR1 SEHNR, CDR2 FQNEAQ (reference sequence). This CDR3 is 15 amino acids long.

The chain carries TRBV7-2 and TRBJ2-1; D gene ambiguous. Germline V gene sequence: CDR1 SGHTA, CDR2 FQGNSA. Trimming stripped 5 bases from V and 5 bases from J, with 13 bases between. This CDR3 spans 14 amino acids. The CDR3 protein is CASSPSGFDNEQFF. The CDR3 nucleotides read TGTGCCAGCAGCCCTTCCGGGTTTGACAATGAGCAGTTCTTC.

The CDR3: CSALEGGPNPFPTHEQFF. For the CDR3, the DNA is TGCAGTGCCCTTGAGGGAGGCCCCAACCCCTTTCCGACCCATGAGCAGTTCTTC. This chain links TRBV20-1 with TRBJ2-1, with a tentative D call TRBD2 (6 bases). CDR1 and CDR2 from the germline V gene are DFQATT and SNEGSKA (reference sequence). The CDR3 contains 18 residues. Trimming shortened V by 6 bases and J by 8 bases, and 32 bases separated the two germline ends.

This clonotype came up a few times. The rearrangement uses TRBV27 and TRBJ2-1; the D gene is possibly TRBD1 (6 bases). This CDR3 is built from 14 residues. Germline CDR1 reads MNHEY; CDR2 reads SMNVEV (reference sequence). Trimming stripped 7 bases from V and 4 bases from J, with 14 bases between. DNA of the CDR3: TGTGCCAGCACTACTGAACAGGGATACAATGAGCAGTTCTTC. Translated, it gives CASTTEQGYNEQFF.

This clonotype was counted a few times. The CDR3 nucleotides read TGCAGTGCTCCTAGCGGGAGTTACAATGAGCAGTTCTTC. It codes for CSAPSGSYNEQFF. The J gene is TRBJ2-1, the V gene TRBV20-1; TRBD2 aligns across 10 bases. The CDR3 is 13 residues long. Germline trimming cut 5 bases from V and 4 bases from J; bases unmatched to any gene: 2. The germline V gene has CDR1 DFQATT and CDR2 SNEGSKA (reference sequence).

This clonotype was detected only a few times. The rearrangement joins TRBV11-2 to TRBJ2-7, with 8 bases fitting TRBD2. CDR1 is SGHAT, CDR2 FQNNGV, per germline. The length of the CDR3 is 15 residues. V lost 5 bases to trimming and J lost 3 bases; unmatched junction nucleotides: 9. The DNA for the CDR3 is TGTGCCAGCAGCCCCCAACGGGGGGGCGGCTACGAGCAGTACTTC. Its translation is CASSPQRGGGYEQYF.

This clonotype was seen ten or more times. The chain joins TRBV20-1 to TRBJ2-7; 8 positions agree with TRBD2. V lost 8 bases, J lost 3 bases, and 9 bases stayed unmatched. Germline CDR1 reads DFQATT; CDR2 reads SNEGSKA (reference sequence). The CDR3 covers 13 residues. The CDR3 sequence is CSPSTGTSYEQYF. In nucleotides, the CDR3 is TGCAGTCCGTCGACCGGGACTAGCTACGAGCAGTACTTC.

This clonotype was seen many times. The gene calls are TRBV20-1 and TRBJ2-1, with 8 bases that match TRBD2. The CDR3 is 15 amino acids. The junction had 4 bases not matched to a gene; V was cut back by 1 base and J by 2 bases. Germline values: CDR1 DFQATT, CDR2 SNEGSKA (reference sequence). The CDR3 DNA sequence: TGCAGTGCTAGAGGGATAGCGGGAACCTACAATGAGCAGTTCTTC. Amino acid sequence: CSARGIAGTYNEQFF.

The rearrangement uses TRBV9 and TRBJ2-5, with D tentatively TRBD2 (5 bases). The CDR3 extends over 13 amino acids. V was shortened by 4 bases and J by 3 bases, with 10 bases between the two germline ends. The V gene's germline CDR1 is SGDLS and CDR2 YYNGEE. In DNA, the CDR3 is TGTGCCAGCAGCCGGGATGCAAAAGAGACCCAGTACTTC. Translation gives CASSRDAKETQYF.

J is TRBJ2-1 and V is TRBV6-2 or TRBV6-3; 7 bases match TRBD2. The germline CDR1 and CDR2 sequences are MNHEY and SVGEGT. There are 14 residues in the CDR3. The V segment lost 9 bases and the J segment 4 bases; nucleotides outside the gene matches: 9. The DNA for the CDR3 is TGTGCCAGTAGAAAGCGGGGAGCATACAATGAGCAGTTCTTC. Translating it yields CASRKRGAYNEQFF.

The rearrangement uses TRBV7-2 and TRBJ2-1; 16 nucleotides match TRBD2. The CDR3 has 17 residues. Germline CDR1 and CDR2: SGHTA and FQGNSA. Trimming at V came to 6 bases and at J to 2 bases, leaving 4 bases not matched to a gene. The CDR3 DNA sequence: TGTGCCAGCAGAGGGACTAGCGGGAGGGGGACCTACAATGAGCAGTTCTTC. The encoded protein is CASRGTSGRGTYNEQFF.

This clonotype was seen repeatedly, ten times or more. This rearrangement joins TRBV5-1 to TRBJ2-7; the match to TRBD2 covers 8 bases. The CDR3 is made up of 15 amino acids. The trim removed 0 bases at V and 5 bases at J, leaving 7 bases unmatched. The germline V gene encodes CDR1 SGHRS and CDR2 YFSETQ. The CDR3, as DNA: TGCGCCAGCAGCTTGGGGGCCGGACTAGCTGACGAGCAGTACTTC. It translates to CASSLGAGLADEQYF.

This clonotype was detected only a few times. The chain links TRBV12-3 or TRBV12-4 to TRBJ2-1; perhaps TRBD2 as D (5 bases). The CDR3 runs 15 residues. Trimming took 3 bases from V and 3 from J, leaving 12 bases between them. The CDR3 DNA reads TGTGCCAGCAGTTTGAGGAGGACGGTCTACAATGAGCAGTTCTTC. Its translation: CASSLRRTVYNEQFF.

The V and J genes are TRBV24-1 and TRBJ2-6, with TRBD1 matching 7 bases. V shed 3 bases and J 5 bases; nucleotides not matched to a gene: 3. Germline lookup yields CDR1 KGHDR and CDR2 SFDVKD. The CDR3 is made up of 15 amino acids. CDR3 DNA: TGTGCCACCAGTGATCGGACAGGTTGGGCCAACGTCCTGACTTTC. Translating gives CATSDRTGWANVLTF.

This clonotype was observed a handful of times. V is TRBV5-5 and J is TRBJ2-1; maybe TRBD2 (5 bases). V was trimmed by 2 bases and J by 6 bases, leaving 15 bases between them. The germline V gene has CDR1 SGHKS and CDR2 YYEKEE (reference sequence). This CDR3 region has 15 residues. Written as DNA, the CDR3 is TGTGCCAGCAGCTTTGACTACACAGCAGTCAATGAGCAGTTCTTC. This codes for CASSFDYTAVNEQFF.

This clonotype was seen ten or more times. This rearrangement joins TRBV20-1 to TRBJ2-2; maybe TRBD1 (6 bases). Germline values: CDR1 DFQATT, CDR2 SNEGSKA (reference sequence). The ends were cut back, 2 bases at V and 2 bases at J, with 12 bases in the middle. This CDR3 has 15 residues. The CDR3 is CSARSRGSNTGELFF. CDR3 DNA sequence: TGCAGTGCTAGATCCAGGGGAAGTAACACCGGGGAGCTGTTTTTT.

This clonotype was found many times. This chain uses TRBV12-3 or TRBV12-4 with TRBJ1-1, with TRBD1 identical over 9 bases. J gave up 1 base and V 5 bases, and 11 bases lay outside the gene matches. CDR3 length equals 17 residues. The CDR3 loop reads CASSTNRGPGGNTEAFF. The CDR3 nucleotides read TGTGCCAGCAGTACTAACAGGGGGCCAGGAGGGAACACTGAAGCTTTCTTT.

This clonotype was counted a few times. The chain has TRBV20-1 and TRBJ2-3; 8 bases map to TRBD2. The CDR3 runs to 14 residues. CDR1 DFQATT and CDR2 SNEGSKA come from the germline V gene (reference sequence). Trimming took 6 bases from V and 4 from J; bases not matched to a gene: 9. In DNA, the CDR3 is TGCAGTGCAACGTCCCGGACTAGCCCAGATACGCAGTATTTT. Translation gives CSATSRTSPDTQYF.

Many counts were recorded for this clonotype. The genes are TRBV9 and TRBJ1-1, with D tentatively TRBD1 (5 bases). This CDR3 is built from 13 residues. Germline CDR1 SGDLS, CDR2 YYNGEE. The ends were cut back, 4 bases at V and 5 bases at J, with 12 bases in the middle. The CDR3 loop reads CASSFQTATEAFF. CDR3 DNA sequence: TGTGCCAGCAGCTTCCAGACAGCTACTGAAGCTTTCTTT.

This clonotype was picked up many times. This chain uses TRBV6-1 with TRBJ2-1; D remains ambiguous. The length of the CDR3 is 13 residues. The ends were cut back, 6 bases at V and 0 bases at J, with 6 bases in the middle. Germline V gene data show CDR1 as MNHNS and CDR2 as SASEGT. DNA of the CDR3: TGTGCCAGCAGGCTGAGCTCCTACAATGAGCAGTTCTTC. Protein product: CASRLSSYNEQFF.